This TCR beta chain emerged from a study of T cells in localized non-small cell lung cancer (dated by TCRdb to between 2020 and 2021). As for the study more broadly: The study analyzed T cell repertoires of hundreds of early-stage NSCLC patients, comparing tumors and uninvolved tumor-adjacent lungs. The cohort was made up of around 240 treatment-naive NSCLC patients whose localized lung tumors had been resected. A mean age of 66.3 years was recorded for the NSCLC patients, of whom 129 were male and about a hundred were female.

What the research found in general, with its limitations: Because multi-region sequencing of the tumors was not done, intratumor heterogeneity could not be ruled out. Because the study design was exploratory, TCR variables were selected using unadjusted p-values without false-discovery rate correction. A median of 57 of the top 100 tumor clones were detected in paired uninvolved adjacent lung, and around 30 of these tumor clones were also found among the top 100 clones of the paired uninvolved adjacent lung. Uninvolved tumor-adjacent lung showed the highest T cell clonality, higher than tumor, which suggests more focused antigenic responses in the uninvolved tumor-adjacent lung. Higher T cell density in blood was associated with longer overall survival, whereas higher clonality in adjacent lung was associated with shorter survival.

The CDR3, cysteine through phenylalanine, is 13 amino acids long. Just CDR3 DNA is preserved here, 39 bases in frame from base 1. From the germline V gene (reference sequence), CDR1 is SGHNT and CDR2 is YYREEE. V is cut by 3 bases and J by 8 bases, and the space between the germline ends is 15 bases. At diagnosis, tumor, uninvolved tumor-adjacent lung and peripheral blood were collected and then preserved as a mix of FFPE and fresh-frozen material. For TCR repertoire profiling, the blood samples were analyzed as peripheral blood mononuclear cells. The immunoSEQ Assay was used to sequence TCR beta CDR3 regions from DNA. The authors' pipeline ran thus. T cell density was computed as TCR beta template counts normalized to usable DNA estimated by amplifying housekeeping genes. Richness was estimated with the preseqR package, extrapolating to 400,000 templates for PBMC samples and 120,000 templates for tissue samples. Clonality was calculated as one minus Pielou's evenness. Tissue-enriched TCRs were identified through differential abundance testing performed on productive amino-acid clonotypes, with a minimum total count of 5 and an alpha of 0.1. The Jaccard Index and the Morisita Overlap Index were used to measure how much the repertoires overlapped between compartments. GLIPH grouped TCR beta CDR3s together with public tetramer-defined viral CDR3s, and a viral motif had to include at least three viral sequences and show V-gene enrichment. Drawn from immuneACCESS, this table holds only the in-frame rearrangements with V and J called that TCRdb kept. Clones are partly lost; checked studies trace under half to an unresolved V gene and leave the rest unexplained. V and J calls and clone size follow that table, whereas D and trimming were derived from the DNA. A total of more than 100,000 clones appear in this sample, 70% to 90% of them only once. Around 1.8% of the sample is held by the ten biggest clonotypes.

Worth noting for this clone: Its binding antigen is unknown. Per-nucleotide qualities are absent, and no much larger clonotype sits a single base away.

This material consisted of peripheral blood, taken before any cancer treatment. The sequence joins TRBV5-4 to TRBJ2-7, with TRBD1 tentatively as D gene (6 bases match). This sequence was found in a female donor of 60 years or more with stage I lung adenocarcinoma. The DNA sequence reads TGTGCCAGCAGCTCACAGGGAAGGTACCAGCAGTACTTC. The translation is CASSSQGRYQQYF.